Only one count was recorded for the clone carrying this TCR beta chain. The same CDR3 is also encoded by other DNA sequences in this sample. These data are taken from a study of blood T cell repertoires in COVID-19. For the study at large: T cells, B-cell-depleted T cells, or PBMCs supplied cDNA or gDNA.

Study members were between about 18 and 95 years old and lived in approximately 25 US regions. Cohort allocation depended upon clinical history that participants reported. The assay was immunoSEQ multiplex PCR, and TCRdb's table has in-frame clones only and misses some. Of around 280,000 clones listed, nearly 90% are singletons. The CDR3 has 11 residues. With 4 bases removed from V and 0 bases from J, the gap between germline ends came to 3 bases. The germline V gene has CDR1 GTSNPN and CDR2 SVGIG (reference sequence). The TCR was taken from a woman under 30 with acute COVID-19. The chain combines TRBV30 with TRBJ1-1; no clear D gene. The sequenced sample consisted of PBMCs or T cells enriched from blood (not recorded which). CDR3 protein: CAWTLNTEAFF. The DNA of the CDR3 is TGTGCCTGGACTCTGAACACTGAAGCTTTCTTT.